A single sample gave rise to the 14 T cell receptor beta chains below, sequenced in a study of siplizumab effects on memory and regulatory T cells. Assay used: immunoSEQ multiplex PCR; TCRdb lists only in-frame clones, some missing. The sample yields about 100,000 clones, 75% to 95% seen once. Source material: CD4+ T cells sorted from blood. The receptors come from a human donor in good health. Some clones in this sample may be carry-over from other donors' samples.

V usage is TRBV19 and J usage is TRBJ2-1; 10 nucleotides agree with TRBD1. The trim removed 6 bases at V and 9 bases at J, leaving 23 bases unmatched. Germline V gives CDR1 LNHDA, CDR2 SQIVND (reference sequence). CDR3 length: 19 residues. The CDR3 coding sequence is TGTGCCAGTAGAGCTCGCTCGGGACAGGGGTTTTTAGGGATCGGTGAGCAGTTCTTC. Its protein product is CASRARSGQGFLGIGEQFF.

The CDR3 bases are TGTGCCAGCAGCTTAGGGGACGGATCCTCGGGGGGCTACACCTTC. Translation: CASSLGDGSSGGYTF. The rearrangement uses TRBV7-3 and TRBJ1-2; possible D gene TRBD1, 5 bases. Per the germline V gene, CDR1 is SGHTA and CDR2 is FQGTGA. There are 15 residues in the CDR3. The V and J ends lost 2 bases and 8 bases respectively, with 18 bases between them.

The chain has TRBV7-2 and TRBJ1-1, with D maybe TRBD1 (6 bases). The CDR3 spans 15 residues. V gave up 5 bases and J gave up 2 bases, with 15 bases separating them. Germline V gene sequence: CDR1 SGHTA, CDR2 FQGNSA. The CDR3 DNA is TGTGCCAGCAGCCGGGCCTACAGGGTTAACACTGAAGCTTTCTTT. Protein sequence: CASSRAYRVNTEAFF.

CDR3 in amino acids: CASSSRPDSLGTEAFF. As DNA, the CDR3 is TGTGCCAGCAGCTCGCGTCCGGACAGTCTGGGCACTGAAGCTTTCTTT. The V gene is TRBV9, the J gene TRBJ1-1; D may be TRBD1 (6 bases). The germline V gene encodes CDR1 SGDLS and CDR2 YYNGEE. Trimming stripped 4 bases from V and 4 bases from J, with 20 bases between. This CDR3 is 16 amino acids long.

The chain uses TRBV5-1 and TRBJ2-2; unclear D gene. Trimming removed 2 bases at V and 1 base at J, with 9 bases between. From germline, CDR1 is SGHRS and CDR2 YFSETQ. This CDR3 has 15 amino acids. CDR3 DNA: TGCGCCAGCAGCTTTCAGCAGGTGAACACCGGGGAGCTGTTTTTT. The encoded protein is CASSFQQVNTGELFF.

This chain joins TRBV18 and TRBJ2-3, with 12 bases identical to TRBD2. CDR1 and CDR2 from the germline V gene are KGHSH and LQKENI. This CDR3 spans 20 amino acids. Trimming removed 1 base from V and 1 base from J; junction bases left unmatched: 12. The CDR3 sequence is CASSPRGLAGNNAGTDTQYF. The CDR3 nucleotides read TGTGCCAGCTCACCACGTGGACTAGCGGGAAATAACGCTGGCACAGATACGCAGTATTTT.

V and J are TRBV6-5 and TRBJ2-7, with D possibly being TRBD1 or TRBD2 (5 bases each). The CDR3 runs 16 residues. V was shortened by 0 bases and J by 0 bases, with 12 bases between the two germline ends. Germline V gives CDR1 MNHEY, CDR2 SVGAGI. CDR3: CASSYSYGTGSYEQYF. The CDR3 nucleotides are TGTGCCAGCAGTTACTCGTATGGGACCGGCTCCTACGAGCAGTACTTC.

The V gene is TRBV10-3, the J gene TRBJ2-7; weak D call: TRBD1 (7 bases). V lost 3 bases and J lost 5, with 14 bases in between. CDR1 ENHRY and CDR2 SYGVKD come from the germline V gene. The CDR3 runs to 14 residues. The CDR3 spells CAISERARGDEQYF. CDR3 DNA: TGTGCCATCAGTGAACGGGCCAGGGGGGACGAGCAGTACTTC.

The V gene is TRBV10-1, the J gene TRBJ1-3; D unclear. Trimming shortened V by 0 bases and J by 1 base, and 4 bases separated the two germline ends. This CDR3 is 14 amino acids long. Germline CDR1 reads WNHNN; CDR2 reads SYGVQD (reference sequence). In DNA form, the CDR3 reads TGCGCCAGCAGTGAGTCTGGTTCTGGAAACACCATATATTTT. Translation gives CASSESGSGNTIYF.

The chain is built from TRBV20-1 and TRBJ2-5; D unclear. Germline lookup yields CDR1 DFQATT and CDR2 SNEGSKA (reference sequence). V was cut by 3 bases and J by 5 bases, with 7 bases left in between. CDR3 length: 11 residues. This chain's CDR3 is CSARIRETQYF. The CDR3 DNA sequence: TGCAGTGCTAGGATTAGGGAGACCCAGTACTTC.

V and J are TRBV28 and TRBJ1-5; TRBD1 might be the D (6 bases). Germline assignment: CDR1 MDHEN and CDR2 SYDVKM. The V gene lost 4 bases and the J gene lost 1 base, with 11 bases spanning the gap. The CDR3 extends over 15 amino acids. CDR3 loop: CASSWGGQSNQPQHF. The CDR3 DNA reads TGTGCCAGCAGTTGGGGGGGGCAAAGCAATCAGCCCCAGCATTTT.

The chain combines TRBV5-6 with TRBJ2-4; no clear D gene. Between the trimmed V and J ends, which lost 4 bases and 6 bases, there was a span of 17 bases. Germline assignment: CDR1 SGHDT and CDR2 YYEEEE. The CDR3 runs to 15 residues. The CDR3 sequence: CASSTAPLKGNIQYF. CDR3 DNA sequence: TGTGCCAGCAGCACCGCCCCATTGAAGGGAAACATTCAGTACTTC.

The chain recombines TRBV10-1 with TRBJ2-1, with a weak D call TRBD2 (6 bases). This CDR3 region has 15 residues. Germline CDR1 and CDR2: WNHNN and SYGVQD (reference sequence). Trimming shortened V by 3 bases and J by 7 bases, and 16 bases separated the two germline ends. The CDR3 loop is CASSDGVAGRNEQFF. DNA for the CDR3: TGCGCCAGCAGTGATGGTGTTGCGGGAAGGAATGAGCAGTTCTTC.

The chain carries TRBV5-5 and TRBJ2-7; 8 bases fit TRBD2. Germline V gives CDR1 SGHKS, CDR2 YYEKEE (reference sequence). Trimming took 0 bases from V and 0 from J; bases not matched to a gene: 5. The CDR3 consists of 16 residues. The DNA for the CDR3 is TGTGCCAGCAGCTTGGGGACTAGCCGCTTCTCCTACGAGCAGTACTTC. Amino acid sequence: CASSLGTSRFSYEQYF.